These T cell receptor beta chains were read from a single sample in a study of blood T cells in healthy people across ages. TCRdb independently ran MiXCR on the 5' RACE reads; one entry per CDR3 protein. The profile shows roughly 680,000 distinct CDR3 sequences, around 52% of them singletons. Sequencing used blood. These receptors originate from an elderly woman in good health. Each CDR3 is given with its conserved first and last residue. Each record gives: V gene, clone size, CDR3 protein. Clone size is not always given. Where it is, it says once, few, many or a class for expanded clones.

v_gene: TRBV18
abundance: many
CDR3aa: CASAQGASTDTQYF

v_gene: TRBV15
abundance: few
CDR3aa: CATSRDKLGTSEKLFF

v_gene: TRBV5-1
abundance: .
CDR3aa: CASSLQGAQVDTQYF

v_gene: TRBV6-2/TRBV6-3
abundance: .
CDR3aa: CASSRTGRGGYTF

v_gene: TRBV3-1
abundance: .
CDR3aa: CASSPRADEQFF

v_gene: TRBV20-1
abundance: once
CDR3aa: CSATPVELDYNEQFF

v_gene: TRBV27
abundance: .
CDR3aa: CASSNLLGSTDNSPLHF

v_gene: TRBV4-2
abundance: .
CDR3aa: CASRTDGANEKLFF

v_gene: TRBV5-6
abundance: .
CDR3aa: CASTYQETQYF

v_gene: TRBV20-1
abundance: many
CDR3aa: CSARRGQDGDTQYF

v_gene: TRBV19
abundance: .
CDR3aa: CASSIDLTDTYEQYF

v_gene: TRBV11-2
abundance: .
CDR3aa: CACSKDRAVNTEAFF

v_gene: TRBV12-3/TRBV12-4
abundance: .
CDR3aa: CASGDRQETQYF

v_gene: TRBV10-3
abundance: .
CDR3aa: CAISAVPPDRGADTQYF

v_gene: TRBV6-2/TRBV6-3
abundance: once
CDR3aa: CASSLTGGLAGGPTYEQYF

v_gene: TRBV4-2
abundance: .
CDR3aa: CASSQEGWSTGELFF

v_gene: TRBV4-2
abundance: .
CDR3aa: CASSQSGAKNIQYF

v_gene: TRBV20-1
abundance: .
CDR3aa: CSARDLNRVNTGELFF

v_gene: TRBV20-1
abundance: .
CDR3aa: CSANPAGVSEQYF

v_gene: TRBV29-1
abundance: .
CDR3aa: CSVVDTTFEQYF

v_gene: TRBV5-4
abundance: .
CDR3aa: CASGGRAYNEQFF

v_gene: TRBV3-1
abundance: .
CDR3aa: CASSQDLVQPQHF

v_gene: TRBV2
abundance: .
CDR3aa: CASRDTGQGYGYTF

v_gene: TRBV2
abundance: few
CDR3aa: CASRGPLSQELFF

v_gene: TRBV2
abundance: .
CDR3aa: CASSGTALGTEAFF